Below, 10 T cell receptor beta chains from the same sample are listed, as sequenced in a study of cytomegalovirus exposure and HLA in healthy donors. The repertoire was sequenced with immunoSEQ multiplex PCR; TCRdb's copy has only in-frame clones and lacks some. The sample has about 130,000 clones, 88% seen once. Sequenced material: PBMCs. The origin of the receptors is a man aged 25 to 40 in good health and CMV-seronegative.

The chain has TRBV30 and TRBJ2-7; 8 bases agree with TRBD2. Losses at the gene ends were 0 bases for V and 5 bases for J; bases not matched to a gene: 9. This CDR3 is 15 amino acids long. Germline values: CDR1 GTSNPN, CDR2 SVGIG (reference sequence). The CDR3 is CAWSVSGRRGNEQYF. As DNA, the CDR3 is TGTGCCTGGAGTGTCAGCGGGAGAAGAGGCAACGAGCAGTACTTC. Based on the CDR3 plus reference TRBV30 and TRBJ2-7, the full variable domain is SQTIHQWPATLVQPVGSPLSLECTVEGTSNPNLYWYRQAAGRGLQLLFYSVGIGQISSEVPQNLSASRPQDRQFILSSKKLLLSDSGFYLCAWSVSGRRGNEQYFGPGTRLTVT.

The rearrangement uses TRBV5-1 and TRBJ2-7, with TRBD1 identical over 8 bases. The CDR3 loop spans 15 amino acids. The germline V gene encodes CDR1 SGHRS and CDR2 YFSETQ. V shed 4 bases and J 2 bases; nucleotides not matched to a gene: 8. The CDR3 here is CASSEDRGGPYEQYF. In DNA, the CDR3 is TGCGCCAGCAGCGAAGACAGGGGAGGCCCCTACGAGCAGTACTTC.

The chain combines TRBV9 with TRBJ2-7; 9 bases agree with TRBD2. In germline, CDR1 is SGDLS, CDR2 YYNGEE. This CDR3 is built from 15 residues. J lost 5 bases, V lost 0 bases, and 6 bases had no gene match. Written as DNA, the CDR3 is TGTGCCAGCAGCGTAGCCGGGACTAGCCGGGACGAGCAGTACTTC. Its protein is CASSVAGTSRDEQYF. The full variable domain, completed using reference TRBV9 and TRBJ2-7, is DSGVTQTPKHLITATGQRVTLRCSPRSGDLSVYWYQQSLDQGLQFLIQYYNGEERAKGNILERFSAQQFPDLHSELNLSSLELGDSALYFCASSVAGTSRDEQYFGPGTRLTVT.

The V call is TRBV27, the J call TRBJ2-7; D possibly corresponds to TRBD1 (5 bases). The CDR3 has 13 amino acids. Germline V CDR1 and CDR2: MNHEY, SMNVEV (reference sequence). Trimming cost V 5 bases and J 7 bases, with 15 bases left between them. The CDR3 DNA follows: TGTGCCAGCAGTGCTCACCAGGGATGGGAGCAGTACTTC. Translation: CASSAHQGWEQYF.

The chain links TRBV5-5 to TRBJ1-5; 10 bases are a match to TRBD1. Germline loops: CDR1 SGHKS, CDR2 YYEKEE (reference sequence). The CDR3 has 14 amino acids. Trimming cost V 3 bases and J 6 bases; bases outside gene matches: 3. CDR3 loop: CASSWTGGGQPQHF. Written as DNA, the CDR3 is TGTGCCAGCAGCTGGACAGGGGGAGGTCAGCCCCAGCATTTT.

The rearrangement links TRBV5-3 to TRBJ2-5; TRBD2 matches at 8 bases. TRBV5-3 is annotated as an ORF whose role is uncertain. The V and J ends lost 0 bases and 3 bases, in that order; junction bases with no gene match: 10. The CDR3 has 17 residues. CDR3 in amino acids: CARSLATSGRGKETQYF. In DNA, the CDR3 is TGTGCCAGAAGCTTGGCCACGAGCGGGAGAGGGAAAGAGACCCAGTACTTC.

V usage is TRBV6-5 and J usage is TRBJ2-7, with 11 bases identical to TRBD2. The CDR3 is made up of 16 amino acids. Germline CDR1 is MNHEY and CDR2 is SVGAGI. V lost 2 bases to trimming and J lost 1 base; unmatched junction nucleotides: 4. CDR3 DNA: TGTGCCAGCAGTTACATTATAGCGGGAGGGTCCTACGAGCAGTACTTC. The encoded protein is CASSYIIAGGSYEQYF.

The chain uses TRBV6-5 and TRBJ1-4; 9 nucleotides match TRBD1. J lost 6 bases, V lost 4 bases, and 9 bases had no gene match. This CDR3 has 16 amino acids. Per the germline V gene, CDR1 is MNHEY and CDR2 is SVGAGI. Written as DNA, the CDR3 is TGTGCCAGCAGTTCCTCCCCCGGGACAGGGTATGAAAAACTGTTTTTT. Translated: CASSSSPGTGYEKLFF.

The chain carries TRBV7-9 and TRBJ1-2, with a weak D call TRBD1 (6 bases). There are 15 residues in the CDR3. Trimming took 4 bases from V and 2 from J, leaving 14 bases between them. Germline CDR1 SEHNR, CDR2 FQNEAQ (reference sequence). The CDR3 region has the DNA TGTGCCAGCAGCTCACAGGGTTTAGTCAACTATGGCTACACCTTC. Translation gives CASSSQGLVNYGYTF.

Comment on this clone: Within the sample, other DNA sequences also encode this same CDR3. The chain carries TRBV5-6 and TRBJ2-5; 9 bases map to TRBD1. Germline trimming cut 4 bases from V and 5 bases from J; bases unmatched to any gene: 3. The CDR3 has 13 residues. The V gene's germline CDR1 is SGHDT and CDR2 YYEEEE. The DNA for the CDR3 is TGTGCCAGCAGCACGGACAGGGGCGAGACCCAGTACTTC. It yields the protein CASSTDRGETQYF.